Listed below are T cell receptor beta chains from one sample, sequenced in a study of blood T cells in healthy people across ages. One entry per CDR3 protein results from TCRdb running MiXCR on the 5' RACE reads. In the table there are about 1,600,000 distinct CDR3 sequences, around two fifths of which are singletons. The sequencing sample was made of blood. The receptor source for this set is a woman younger than 30 in good health. CDR3s include the opening cysteine and the closing phenylalanine or tryptophan. The D gene is left open where the match is weak. Expanded clones get a size class; other rows say once, few or many, or leave the size out.

.	TRBV4-1	.	TRBJ1-6	CASSQAAGSYNSPLHF	TGCGCCAGCAGCCAAGCAGCGGGCTCCTATAATTCACCCCTCCACTTT
.	TRBV15	TRBD1	TRBJ2-4	CATSRVAGGFVAKNIQYF	TGTGCCACTAGCAGAGTTGCAGGGGGCTTTGTGGCCAAAAACATTCAGTACTTC
.	TRBV12-3/TRBV12-4	TRBD1	TRBJ1-2	CATNSFPTGGAGGYTF	TGTGCCACCAACTCCTTCCCGACAGGGGGCGCGGGTGGCTACACCTTC
.	TRBV28	.	TRBJ1-2	CASRTGLVPNYGYTF	TGTGCCAGCAGGACGGGGCTGGTTCCCAACTATGGCTACACCTTC
.	TRBV10-1	.	TRBJ2-3	CASSERAGPSDTQYF	TGCGCCAGCAGTGAGCGAGCGGGCCCGAGCGATACGCAGTATTTT
few	TRBV20-1	.	TRBJ2-1	CRASGSYEQFF	TGCAGAGCTTCGGGCTCATATGAGCAGTTCTTC
.	TRBV4-1	.	TRBJ2-7	CASSHPGGSYEQYF	TGCGCCAGCAGCCATCCTGGGGGTAGCTACGAGCAGTACTTC
many	TRBV10-3	.	TRBJ2-5	CAISRDQGFQETQYF	TGTGCCATCAGTCGAGACCAGGGCTTCCAAGAGACCCAGTACTTC
.	TRBV21-1	.	TRBJ2-7	CASSPPLPYEQYF	TGTGCCAGCAGCCCCCCCCTACCTTACGAGCAGTACTTC
.	TRBV6-1	.	TRBJ2-3	CASGREQADTQYF	TGTGCCAGCGGGCGTGAACAGGCAGATACGCAGTATTTT
.	TRBV3-1	TRBD2	TRBJ2-5	CASSKRGGAGGAGGETQYF	TGTGCCAGCAGCAAACGGGGTGGAGCGGGAGGGGCCGGGGGAGAGACCCAGTACTTC
few	TRBV28	.	TRBJ1-2	CASRAGTVYGYTF	TGTGCCAGCAGGGCCGGGACGGTCTATGGCTACACCTTC
few	TRBV6-1	.	TRBJ2-5	CASSGGLSETQYF	TGTGCCAGCAGTGGTGGGCTTAGCGAGACCCAGTACTTC
.	TRBV9	.	TRBJ1-2	CASSSRTELYGYTF	TGTGCCAGCAGCTCTCGGACAGAACTCTATGGCTACACCTTC
.	TRBV5-1	.	TRBJ1-2	CASSWKAGIPGYTF	TGCGCCAGCAGCTGGAAGGCGGGCATTCCTGGCTACACCTTC
few	TRBV3-1	TRBD2	TRBJ2-1	CASSLIAGGRQFF	TGTGCCAGCAGCCTTATAGCGGGAGGACGGCAGTTCTTC
few	TRBV6-5	.	TRBJ2-7	CASSPGEDNEQYF	TGTGCCAGCAGTCCCGGGGAAGACAATGAGCAGTACTTC
.	TRBV20-1	.	TRBJ1-2	CSANLGAKGYTF	TGCAGTGCTAACCTAGGGGCTAAGGGCTACACCTTC
.	TRBV11-3	.	TRBJ1-4	CASSLAPPTALEKLFF	TGTGCCAGCAGCTTAGCTCCGCCGACAGCCTTAGAAAAACTGTTTTTT
few	TRBV7-9	TRBD2	TRBJ2-1	CASSASGRNEQFF	TGTGCCAGCAGCGCAAGCGGGAGAAACGAGCAGTTCTTC